This T cell receptor (beta chain) was sequenced in a study of T cells in Graves' hyperthyroidism and ophthalmopathy. The source material, RNA transcripts, was used to amplify TCR beta CDR3 regions. Researchers ran a first-round RT-PCR on the TCR CDR3 using the HTBI primer set. TCRdb re-analysed the multiplex PCR reads in MiXCR, keeping a single row per CDR3 protein. In the table there are around 420,000 distinct CDR3 sequences, less than 20% of which are singletons. Between the trimmed V and J ends, which lost 4 bases and 9 bases, there was a span of 13 bases. In germline, CDR1 is SGHVS, CDR2 FNYEAQ. This CDR3 has 14 residues. Study-wide results and caveats: Among clonotypes expanded in thyroid above 0.001, most were also found in blood.

Regarding this clonotype: Its cognate antigen is unknown.

This TCR was recovered from a woman aged 18-29 years with Graves' hyperthyroidism. The rearrangement uses TRBV7-6 and TRBJ1-6; D uncertain. Sequenced: blood. This CDR3 reads CASSSEIGTSPLHF. In nucleotides, the CDR3 is TGTGCCAGCAGCTCGGAGATAGGTACTTCACCCCTCCACTTT.